The T cell receptor beta chain described here comes from a study of identical twins. TCRdb reprocessed the 5' RACE reads with MiXCR, giving one entry per CDR3 protein. This sample carries roughly 240,000 distinct CDR3 sequences, 7.5% of them seen once, and the ten largest clones take more than 5%. This clonotype showed up many times. Germline V lookup: CDR1 SGHRS, CDR2 YFSETQ. V shed 3 bases and J shed 5 bases, with 23 bases lying between them. The CDR3 has 17 residues. These data were also filed under a second study, of yellow fever vaccine responses in identical twins.

The V and J genes are TRBV5-1 and TRBJ1-2; TRBD1 might be the D (5 bases). The TCR sequence derives from a woman under 30 in good health. The sequencing sample was made of CD8+ T cells sorted from blood. The CDR3 sequence is CASSWAGVGRAVYGYTF. The CDR3 DNA is TGCGCCAGCAGCTGGGCCGGGGTCGGCAGGGCCGTGTATGGCTACACCTTC.